This T cell receptor (beta chain) was identified during a study of response to subunit inactivated influenza vaccine. This clonotype was counted only a few times. Each CDR3 protein is one row after TCRdb ran MiXCR on the RT-PCR reads. Altogether about 540,000 distinct CDR3 sequences are present, approximately 22% being singletons, with the ten largest covering under 3.5%. Trimming took 1 base from V and 5 from J; bases not matched to a gene: 3. The CDR3 loop spans 15 amino acids. Per germline, CDR1 SGHRS and CDR2 YFSETQ. These data were likewise used in another study, on T cells expressing NK-cell markers. Per that paper: Synthesis of TCR beta cDNA relied on 5'RACE template switching carrying UMIs. The sequencing cohort of eight donors included seven HCMV-seropositive individuals and one seronegative individual. Dominant NKG2C+ clonotypes made up roughly 1.0-8% of CD8+ T cells in over five donors.

V and J are TRBV5-1 and TRBJ1-6; TRBD1 matches 7 bases. Source: CD4+ T cells sorted from PBMCs, taken 11 to 12 days after vaccination. The source of this sequence is a man aged 50 to 59 who received an inactivated influenza vaccine. This CDR3 is CASSLRGQNNSPLHF. The DNA of the CDR3 is TGCGCCAGCAGCTTGCGGGGACAGAATAATTCACCCCTCCACTTT.